Shown below are 21 T cell receptor beta chains from a single sample sequenced in a study of shared clonotypes between healthy human individuals. TCRdb's copy holds only in-frame clones and misses some; the assay was immunoSEQ multiplex PCR. The sample shows roughly 2.5 million clones, roughly nine tenths of them seen only once. The sequenced material came from naive CD4+ T cells sorted from blood. The subset is: CD45RA+ positively selected. These receptor sequences come from a man aged 18-30 years in good health.

The gene calls are TRBV7-8 and TRBJ2-3, with TRBD2 matching over 9 bases. Germline V gene data show CDR1 as SGHVS and CDR2 as FQNEAQ. The CDR3 has 19 amino acids. The V segment lost 4 bases and the J segment 0 bases; nucleotides outside the gene matches: 14. The CDR3 DNA reads TGTGCCAGCAGCTCGCGAGGTAGCGGGAGCTATCCTAGCACAGATACGCAGTATTTT. Residues: CASSSRGSGSYPSTDTQYF.

CDR3 DNA: TGTGCCAGCAGTGGAACGACAGCGGAGAGTGGCTACACCTTC. Its translation is CASSGTTAESGYTF. The V and J genes are TRBV6-1 and TRBJ1-2, with a tentative D call TRBD1 (5 bases). Germline V lookup: CDR1 MNHNS, CDR2 SASEGT. V gave up 4 bases and J gave up 7 bases, with 16 bases separating them. The CDR3 length is 14 residues.

The rearrangement uses TRBV10-3 and TRBJ2-1; TRBD2 matches 7 bases. CDR3 length: 15 residues. J was trimmed by 1 base and V by 4 bases; bases with no gene match: 4. CDR1 is ENHRY, CDR2 SYGVKD, per germline. The CDR3 here is CAISGTSESYNEQFF. As DNA, the CDR3 is TGTGCCATCAGTGGGACTAGTGAGTCCTACAATGAGCAGTTCTTC.

J is TRBJ2-2 and V is TRBV19, with unresolved D. Germline V gene sequence: CDR1 LNHDA, CDR2 SQIVND (reference sequence). Trimming pared 5 bases from V and 1 base from J, leaving 8 bases between. This CDR3 contains 14 residues. The CDR3, as DNA: TGTGCCAGTAGTCCCCGACAGAACACCGGGGAGCTGTTTTTT. Its translation: CASSPRQNTGELFF.

The genes are TRBV19 and TRBJ1-1, with D possibly TRBD1 on 6 matching bases. This CDR3 is 16 amino acids long. The germline V and J ends were trimmed by 7 bases and 0 bases, with 18 bases remaining between them. Germline loops: CDR1 LNHDA, CDR2 SQIVND (reference sequence). DNA for the CDR3: TGTGCCAGTACCCCCCCCGGGAGGGGGATGAACACTGAAGCTTTCTTT. Its translation: CASTPPGRGMNTEAFF. Based on the CDR3 plus reference TRBV19 and TRBJ1-1, the full variable domain is DGGITQSPKYLFRKEGQNVTLSCEQNLNHDAMYWYRQDPGQGLRLIYYSQIVNDFQKGDIAEGYSVSREKKESFPLTVTSAQKNPTAFYLCASTPPGRGMNTEAFFGQGTRLTVV.

V gene TRBV2 combines with J gene TRBJ1-5; D not resolved. V was pared by 2 bases and J by 7 bases, with 12 bases between. In germline, CDR1 is SNHLY, CDR2 FYNNEI. The CDR3 consists of 14 residues. DNA of the CDR3: TGTGCCAGCAGTGAACAACCAGGCGGACAGCCCCAGCATTTT. Translation: CASSEQPGGQPQHF.

This chain links TRBV7-9 with TRBJ2-5, with D tentatively TRBD1 (6 bases). Germline CDR1 reads SEHNR; CDR2 reads FQNEAQ (reference sequence). The V gene lost 1 base and the J gene lost 2 bases, with 23 bases spanning the gap. CDR3 length: 19 amino acids. The CDR3 coding sequence is TGTGCCAGCAGCTTAGGCCAGAGCAGCCAGGGGCGCCCGCAAGAGACCCAGTACTTC. This encodes CASSLGQSSQGRPQETQYF.

The chain joins TRBV4-3 to TRBJ2-2, with 7 bases aligning to TRBD2. V shed 5 bases and J 0 bases; nucleotides not matched to a gene: 9. The length of the CDR3 is 17 residues. Germline V CDR1 and CDR2: LGHNA, YSLEER. CDR3 sequence reads: CASSEIAGAANTGELFF. CDR3 DNA: TGCGCCAGCAGCGAAATAGCGGGTGCCGCGAACACCGGGGAGCTGTTTTTT.

This clone was detected once. The V call is TRBV6-6, the J call TRBJ1-4, with TRBD1 identical over 11 bases. CDR1 is MNHNY and CDR2 is SVGAGI in the germline V gene (reference sequence). After removal of 6 bases from V and 8 bases from J, the junction contained 11 bases not matched to a gene. The length of the CDR3 is 16 residues. The DNA of the CDR3 is TGTGCCAGCAGAAACCCCGGACAGGGGGCTAGAGAAAAACTGTTTTTT. Translating gives CASRNPGQGAREKLFF.

The chain links TRBV6-1 to TRBJ1-4, with a weak D call TRBD1 (6 bases). Trimming pared 10 bases from V and 11 bases from J, leaving 17 bases between. Germline CDR1 MNHNS, CDR2 SASEGT. CDR3 length: 12 residues. The CDR3 is CATRGDDGKLFF. In nucleotides, the CDR3 is TGTGCCACCAGGGGCGATGATGGGAAACTGTTTTTT.

The rearrangement uses TRBV11-2 and TRBJ1-4, with D possibly being TRBD1 (5 bases). Germline-derived CDR1 and CDR2 are SGHAT and FQNNGV. Trimming took off 5 bases at V and 4 bases at J, with 14 bases between the two ends. The CDR3 loop spans 15 amino acids. The CDR3 sequence: CASSPPGTLNEKLFF. Written as DNA, the CDR3 is TGTGCCAGCAGCCCCCCCGGGACTCTTAATGAAAAACTGTTTTTT.

The J gene is TRBJ2-7, the V gene TRBV19; D tentatively reads TRBD1 or TRBD2 (6 bases each). Germline V gene sequence: CDR1 LNHDA, CDR2 SQIVND (reference sequence). The CDR3 is 16 residues long. The V end lost 5 bases, the J end lost 6 bases, and 23 bases lay between the germline ends. CDR3 protein: CASSSLRGGRISEQYF. CDR3 DNA sequence: TGTGCCAGTAGTTCCCTTCGAGGGGGGAGGATCTCCGAGCAGTACTTC.

J is TRBJ2-1 and V is TRBV5-4; D not resolved. The CDR3 spans 12 residues. The V gene lost 3 bases and the J gene lost 6 bases, with 7 bases spanning the gap. Germline V gene lookup returns CDR1 SGHNT and CDR2 YYREEE (reference sequence). CDR3 nucleotides: TGTGCCAGCAGCTCCTCTCCCAATGAGCAGTTCTTC. Translating gives CASSSSPNEQFF.

The chain couples TRBV5-1 to TRBJ1-6; D ambiguous. The ends were cut back, 0 bases at V and 0 bases at J, with 10 bases in the middle. This CDR3 comprises 17 residues. Germline V gene lookup returns CDR1 SGHRS and CDR2 YFSETQ. CDR3 nucleotide sequence: TGCGCCAGCAGCTTGGAAGCGGGCAGCTCCTATAATTCACCCCTCCACTTT. Translating it yields CASSLEAGSSYNSPLHF.

V and J are TRBV28 and TRBJ1-5; D is perhaps TRBD1 (5 bases). Germline CDR1 reads MDHEN; CDR2 reads SYDVKM. V was shortened by 5 bases and J by 1 base, with 21 bases between the two germline ends. The CDR3 is 18 residues long. CDR3 sequence reads: CASSKDRLRVMSNQPQHF. Here the CDR3 DNA reads TGTGCCAGCAGTAAAGATCGGCTCAGGGTTATGAGCAATCAGCCCCAGCATTTT.

The chain has TRBV6-1 and TRBJ1-5; no clear D. V lost 5 bases and J lost 0, with 8 bases in between. The CDR3 is 14 amino acids. CDR1 and CDR2 (germline): MNHNS, SASEGT. CDR3 DNA: TGTGCCAGCAGTATCCCGTATAGCAATCAGCCCCAGCATTTT. Translation: CASSIPYSNQPQHF.

A single count supports this clone. The chain carries TRBV5-6 and TRBJ2-5, with TRBD2 identical over 15 bases. V lost 5 bases to trimming and J lost 5 bases; unmatched junction nucleotides: 13. CDR1 SGHDT and CDR2 YYEEEE come from the germline V gene. The CDR3 contains 18 residues. This CDR3 reads CASRKGLAGGSIRETQYF. CDR3 nucleotide sequence: TGTGCCAGCAGAAAAGGACTAGCGGGGGGGTCGATTCGGGAGACCCAGTACTTC.

CDR3 in DNA: TGCGCCAGCAGCCAAGATCGTCAGGGGCTTGAAGCTTTCTTT. This codes for CASSQDRQGLEAFF. The chain couples TRBV4-3 to TRBJ1-1, with D possibly TRBD1 on 6 matching bases. Between the trimmed V and J ends, which lost 0 bases and 7 bases, there was a span of 12 bases. The CDR3 covers 14 residues. CDR1 and CDR2 from the germline V gene are LGHNA and YSLEER.

The CDR3 loop is CAISGDGQYNEQFF. CDR3 in DNA: TGTGCCATCAGTGGCGATGGACAGTACAATGAGCAGTTCTTC. The chain joins TRBV10-3 to TRBJ2-1, with D perhaps matching TRBD1 (6 bases). V was clipped by 4 bases and J by 4 bases, with 11 bases between them. This CDR3 contains 14 residues. In germline, CDR1 is ENHRY, CDR2 SYGVKD.

This clone appeared once. The V and J genes are TRBV7-2 and TRBJ2-5, with 8 bases fitting TRBD1. With V trimmed by 5 bases and J by 5 bases, 10 bases remained unmatched. This CDR3 contains 15 residues. CDR1 and CDR2 from the germline V gene are SGHTA and FQGNSA. DNA of the CDR3: TGTGCCAGCAGCCGGACAGGGATTGTACGGGAGACCCAGTACTTC. Translation gives CASSRTGIVRETQYF. Complete variable domain (other parts from reference TRBV7-2 and TRBJ2-5): GAGVSQSPSNKVTEKGKDVELRCDPISGHTALYWYRQSLGQGLEFLIYFQGNSAPDKSGLPSDRFSAERTGGSVSTLTIQRTQQEDSAVYLCASSRTGIVRETQYFGPGTRLLVL.

A few counts support this clone. The chain uses TRBV5-6 and TRBJ1-5; 9 bases are a match to TRBD1. The CDR3 spans 13 residues. The germline CDR1 and CDR2 sequences are SGHDT and YYEEEE. The V gene end was trimmed by 4 bases and the J gene end by 7 bases; junction bases not matched to a gene: 3. The CDR3 protein is CASSTGGWQPQHF. As DNA, the CDR3 is TGTGCCAGCAGCACAGGGGGCTGGCAGCCCCAGCATTTT.